A selection of T cell receptor beta chains follows, all from one sample in a study of cytomegalovirus exposure and HLA in healthy donors. Sequenced by immunoSEQ multiplex PCR; TCRdb stores in-frame clones only, minus some. The sample lists 110,000 or so clones, approximately 12% seen once, with about a sixth in the top ten. Sequences were obtained from PBMCs. The receptor source for this set is a man between 40 and 49 years old in good health and CMV-seropositive. The CDR3 runs from the conserved cysteine through the conserved F or W. D genes are given only for firm matches. A row's size may be missing; if present it is once, few, many or a size class.

NA | 15 | TRBJ2-1 | TRBV6-6 | many | TGTGCCAGCAGGCCCGGGACTCTCATGTACAATGAGCAGTTCTTC | CASRPGTLMYNEQFF
TRBD2 | 17 | TRBJ2-7 | TRBV7-4 | NA | TGTGCCAGCAGCTTAGGGGGGGGACTAGCGTATACCTACGAGCAGTACTTC | CASSLGGGLAYTYEQYF
NA | 13 | TRBJ2-7 | TRBV5-6 | few | TGTGCCAGCAGCTTCTTACAGGGTAACGAGCAGTACTTC | CASSFLQGNEQYF
TRBD1 | 15 | TRBJ1-2 | TRBV27 | NA | TGTGCCAGCAGTCCTTCGCGGACAGGGCCCTTTGGCTACACCTTC | CASSPSRTGPFGYTF
TRBD1 | 15 | TRBJ2-5 | TRBV15 | NA | TGTGCCACCAGCAGTCGGAGACAGGGGTCCGCGACCCAGTACTTC | CATSSRRQGSATQYF
TRBD1 | 16 | TRBJ1-2 | TRBV4-3 | few | TGCGCCAGCAGCCAAGACTTAGAAGGGGGCGCGGATGGCTACACCTTC | CASSQDLEGGADGYTF
NA | 15 | TRBJ2-5 | TRBV7-2 | NA | TGTGCCAGCAGCTTAGTCTACGGGAGCGAAGAGACCCAGTACTTC | CASSLVYGSEETQYF
TRBD2 | 13 | TRBJ2-4 | TRBV6-6 | NA | TGTGCCAGTAGACTAGCGGGAGACAACATTCAGTACTTC | CASRLAGDNIQYF
NA | 12 | TRBJ2-7 | TRBV28 | NA | TGTGCAACCGGGACACCGACCTACGAGCAGTACTTC | CATGTPTYEQYF
TRBD1 | 16 | TRBJ2-2 | TRBV7-2 | few | TGTGCCAGCACCCCCAGGCAGGGGGCCGACACCGGGGAGCTGTTTTTT | CASTPRQGADTGELFF
TRBD2 | 15 | TRBJ2-1 | TRBV6-1 | few | TGTGCCAGCAGTTTACCGCTAGCGGAGATCAATGAGCAGTTCTTC | CASSLPLAEINEQFF
TRBD1 | 15 | TRBJ2-3 | TRBV9 | NA | TGTGCCAGCAGCCCGCGGACAGGCGGGACAGATACGCAGTATTTT | CASSPRTGGTDTQYF
NA | 18 | TRBJ1-4 | TRBV5-1 | few | TGCGCCAGCAGCTTGACCACAGGGAACGGGGGGCTGAATGAAAAACTGTTTTTT | CASSLTTGNGGLNEKLFF
TRBD1 | 15 | TRBJ2-7 | TRBV11-3 | NA | TGTGCCAGCAGCTTAGATTCAGGGGGCTCCTACGAGCAGTACTTC | CASSLDSGGSYEQYF
TRBD1 | 13 | TRBJ1-2 | TRBV29-1 | few | TGCAGCGTCCTGACAGGGGGGCTAGCTGGCTACACCTTC | CSVLTGGLAGYTF
TRBD1 | 17 | TRBJ1-1 | TRBV5-6 | NA | TGTGCCAGCAGCTTAATTGGGACAGGGGGCGCGGACACTGAAGCTTTCTTT | CASSLIGTGGADTEAFF
TRBD1 | 15 | TRBJ1-5 | TRBV19 | few | TGTGCCAGTAGTATGGGACAGGGAAAGGATCAGCCCCAGCATTTT | CASSMGQGKDQPQHF
NA | 14 | TRBJ2-4 | TRBV2 | few | TGTGCCAGCAGTTCTTACCAGGACAAAAACATTCAGTACTTC | CASSSYQDKNIQYF
NA | 15 | TRBJ1-1 | TRBV28 | few | TGTGCCAGCATACCGCCGGGTCGGCTTGGGACTGAAGCTTTCTTT | CASIPPGRLGTEAFF
TRBD2 | 15 | TRBJ2-7 | TRBV6-5 | few | TGTGCCAGCAGTTTCACTAGCGTGAGTCCCTACGAGCAGTACTTC | CASSFTSVSPYEQYF
NA | 13 | TRBJ2-3 | TRBV6-4 | few | TGTGCCAGCAGTGACAGACAGACAGATACGCAGTATTTT | CASSDRQTDTQYF
NA | 13 | TRBJ2-7 | TRBV27 | NA | TGTGCCAGCAGTTTAACAGGGTCCTACGAGCAGTACTTC | CASSLTGSYEQYF
NA | 15 | TRBJ1-3 | TRBV9 | NA | TGTGCCAGCAGCTTTGGTTCTAGCTCTGGAAACACCATATATTTT | CASSFGSSSGNTIYF
TRBD1 | 15 | TRBJ1-4 | TRBV2 | few | TGTGCCAGCAGTGACCCCGGGACAGCTAATGAAAAACTGTTTTTT | CASSDPGTANEKLFF
NA | 14 | TRBJ1-2 | TRBV5-6 | NA | TGTGCCAGCAGCTTCGGGCGGGGGAACTATGGCTACACCTTC | CASSFGRGNYGYTF
NA | 15 | TRBJ1-5 | TRBV7-2 | few | TGTGCCAGCAGCTTATTGGTTTTCGGGAATCAGCCCCAGCATTTT | CASSLLVFGNQPQHF